This T cell receptor beta chain was retrieved from a study of OX40 agonist ivuxolimab in advanced cancers. Study in general: Anti-PD-1, anti-PD-L1 or anti-CTLA-4 therapy given earlier was allowed, and 30% to 45% had some.

For this clone: Its antigen is as yet unknown.

The CDR3 has 13 residues. Germline V gene sequence: CDR1 SNHLY, CDR2 FYNNEI. The V segment lost 11 bases and the J segment 0 bases; nucleotides outside the gene matches: 6. Blood samples were obtained at baseline, cycle 4 day 1, and cycle 7 day 1. Assay used: immunoSEQ multiplex PCR; TCRdb lists only in-frame clones, some missing. The profile shows 60,000 to 75,000 clones, around 84% of them singletons. Overall study results and limits: Among T cells, CD8+ cells averaged more expanded clones than CD4+ cells.

The source was CD4+ or CD8+ T cells sorted from blood, collected in a trial of the OX40 agonist ivuxolimab. This clonotype was obtained from an adult with an advanced solid tumor such as melanoma, head and neck, liver or kidney cancer. The chain has TRBV2 and TRBJ2-7; 8 nucleotides match TRBD2. The CDR3 DNA is TGTGCCGGAACTAGCGGCATCTCCTACGAGCAGTACTTC. Its translation: CAGTSGISYEQYF.